The 7 T cell receptor beta chains listed next were all sequenced from one sample in a study of shared clonotypes between healthy human individuals. Libraries were prepared by immunoSEQ multiplex PCR; TCRdb keeps only in-frame clonotypes and omits some of them. In the table there are about 2.1 million clones, around 93% of which are singletons. Naive CD8 cells were CD45RO-negative, positively selected for CCR7, excluding terminally differentiated effector memory CD45RA+ cells. Sequencing was done on a sample of naive CD8+ T cells from PBMCs. The receptor source for this set is a man aged 18-30 years in good health. Some clones in this sample may be carry-over from other donors' samples.

The chain combines TRBV28 with TRBJ1-3, with D possibly matching TRBD1 (5 bases). V shed 5 bases and J shed 0 bases, with 14 bases lying between them. This CDR3 region has 16 residues. Germline CDR1 and CDR2: MDHEN and SYDVKM. CDR3 coding DNA: TGTGCCAGCAGTGGGGCAGGGTGGGACTCTGGAAACACCATATATTTT. Encoded protein: CASSGAGWDSGNTIYF.

Of note for this clone: This CDR3 is also generated by other DNA sequences in the sample. CDR3 residues: CSVVAGNTGELFF. DNA for the CDR3: TGCAGCGTTGTAGCGGGTAATACCGGGGAGCTGTTTTTT. The genes are TRBV29-1 and TRBJ2-2, with 7 nucleotides matching TRBD2. V was pared by 4 bases and J by 5 bases, with 4 bases of the junction left unmatched. Germline loops: CDR1 SQVTM, CDR2 ANQGSEA. This CDR3 has 13 amino acids.

This clone was seen once. The V gene is TRBV28, the J gene TRBJ2-3; tentative D call: TRBD2 (7 bases). V lost 4 bases and J 8 bases, leaving 28 bases between the germline ends. From germline, CDR1 is MDHEN and CDR2 SYDVKM. The length of the CDR3 is 18 residues. CDR3 region: CASSSRGGSPGVKGTQYF. DNA of the CDR3: TGTGCCAGCAGTTCTAGGGGGGGCTCACCCGGGGTTAAGGGTACGCAGTATTTT.

This chain links TRBV9 with TRBJ2-1, with a weak D call TRBD2 (5 bases). Germline CDR1 and CDR2: SGDLS and YYNGEE. V shed 5 bases and J shed 0 bases, with 6 bases lying between them. The CDR3 runs 13 residues. The CDR3 DNA reads as TGTGCCAGCAGAGGGAGCTCCTACAATGAGCAGTTCTTC. It is translated as CASRGSSYNEQFF.

The chain combines TRBV9 with TRBJ2-3; TRBD2 aligns across 9 bases. Germline values: CDR1 SGDLS, CDR2 YYNGEE. V gave up 7 bases and J gave up 2 bases; unmatched junction bases: 8. There are 15 residues in the CDR3. The CDR3 spells CASGHSGGSTDTQYF. As DNA, the CDR3 is TGTGCCAGCGGACATAGCGGGGGTTCCACAGATACGCAGTATTTT.

The gene calls are TRBV14 and TRBJ1-1, with 8 bases identical to TRBD1. The CDR3 has 16 amino acids. With 1 base clipped from V and 3 bases from J, the junction kept 7 bases outside the gene matches. CDR1 SGHDN and CDR2 FVKESK come from the germline V gene. CDR3 sequence: CASSQVGQGRDTEAFF. The CDR3 region has the DNA TGTGCCAGCAGCCAAGTCGGACAGGGTCGGGACACTGAAGCTTTCTTT. The entire variable domain, with the rest obtained from reference TRBV14 and TRBJ1-1, is as follows: EAGVTQFPSHSVIEKGQTVTLRCDPISGHDNLYWYRRVMGKEIKFLLHFVKESKQDESGMPNNRFLAERTGGTYSTLKVQPAELEDSGVYFCASSQVGQGRDTEAFFGQGTRLTVV.

J is TRBJ1-5 and V is TRBV9, with D uncertain. V lost 0 bases to trimming and J lost 7 bases, with 14 bases between them. Germline CDR1 reads SGDLS; CDR2 reads YYNGEE. The CDR3 has 15 amino acids. The CDR3 nucleotides are TGTGCCAGCAGCGTAGATCCAGGCCCCTTGCAGCCCCAGCATTTT. It encodes CASSVDPGPLQPQHF.